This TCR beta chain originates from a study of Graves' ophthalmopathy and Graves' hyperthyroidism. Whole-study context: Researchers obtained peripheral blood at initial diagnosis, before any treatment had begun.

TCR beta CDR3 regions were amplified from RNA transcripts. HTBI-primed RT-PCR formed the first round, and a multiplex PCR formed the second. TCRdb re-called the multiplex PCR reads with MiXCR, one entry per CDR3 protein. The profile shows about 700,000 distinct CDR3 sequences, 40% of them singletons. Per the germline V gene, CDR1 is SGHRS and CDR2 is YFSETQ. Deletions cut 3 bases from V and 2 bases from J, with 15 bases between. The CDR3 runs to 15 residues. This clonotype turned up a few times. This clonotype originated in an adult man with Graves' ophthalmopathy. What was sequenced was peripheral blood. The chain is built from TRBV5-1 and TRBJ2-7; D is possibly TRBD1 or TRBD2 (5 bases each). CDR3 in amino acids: CASSSTGTGPYEQYF. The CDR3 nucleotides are TGCGCCAGCAGCTCCACCGGGACGGGGCCCTACGAGCAGTACTTC.